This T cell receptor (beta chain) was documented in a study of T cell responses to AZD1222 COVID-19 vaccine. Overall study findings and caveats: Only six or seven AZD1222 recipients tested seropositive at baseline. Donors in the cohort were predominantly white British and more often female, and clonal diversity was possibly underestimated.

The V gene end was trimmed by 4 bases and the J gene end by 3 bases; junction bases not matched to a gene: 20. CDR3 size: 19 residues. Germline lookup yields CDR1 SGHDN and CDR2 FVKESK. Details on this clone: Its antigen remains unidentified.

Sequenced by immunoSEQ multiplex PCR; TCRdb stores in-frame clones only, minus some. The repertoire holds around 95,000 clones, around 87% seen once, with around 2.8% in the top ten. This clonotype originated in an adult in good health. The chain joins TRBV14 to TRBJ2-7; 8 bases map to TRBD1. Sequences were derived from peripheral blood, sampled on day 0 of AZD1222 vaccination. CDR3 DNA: TGTGCCAGCAGCCCGCGATCAAGTCCCCTTCGGACAGGGCGCTACGAGCAGTACTTC. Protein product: CASSPRSSPLRTGRYEQYF.